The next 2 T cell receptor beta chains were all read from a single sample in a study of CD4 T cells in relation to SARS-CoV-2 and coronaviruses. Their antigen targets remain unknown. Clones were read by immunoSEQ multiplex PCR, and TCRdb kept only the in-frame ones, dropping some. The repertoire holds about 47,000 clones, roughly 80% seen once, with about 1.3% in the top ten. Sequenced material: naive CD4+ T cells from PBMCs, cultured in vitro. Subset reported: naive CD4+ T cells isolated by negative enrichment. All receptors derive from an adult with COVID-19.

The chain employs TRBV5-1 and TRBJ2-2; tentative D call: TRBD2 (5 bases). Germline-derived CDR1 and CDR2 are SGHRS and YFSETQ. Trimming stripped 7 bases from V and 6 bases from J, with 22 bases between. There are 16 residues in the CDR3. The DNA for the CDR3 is TGCGCCAGCTACAAAAACCCCGGGAAGCTCGCCGGGGAGCTGTTTTTT. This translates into CASYKNPGKLAGELFF.

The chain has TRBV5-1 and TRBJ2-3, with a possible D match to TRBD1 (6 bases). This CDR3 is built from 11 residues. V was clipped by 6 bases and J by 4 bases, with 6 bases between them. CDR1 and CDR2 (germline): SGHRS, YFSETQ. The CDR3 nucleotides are TGCGCCAGCAAGGGGGCAGATACGCAGTATTTT. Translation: CASKGADTQYF.